The clone carrying this T cell receptor beta chain was recorded a few times. The antigen remains undetermined. This record comes from a study of T cell responses to AZD1222 COVID-19 vaccine. The CDR3 sequence is 17 residues long. With 0 bases removed from V and 3 bases from J, the gap between germline ends came to 18 bases. Germline V gene lookup returns CDR1 MNHNS and CDR2 SASEGT. Clones were sequenced by immunoSEQ multiplex PCR, and TCRdb holds only the in-frame ones, with some missing. The table has 190,000 or so clones, 88% seen once; the top ten hold roughly 27%. General observations from the study: Mapped onto spike, vaccine-associated CD4 TCRs spanned it and were dominant at 160-218 and 743-854.

The rearrangement uses TRBV6-1 and TRBJ2-7; D unresolved. The material was peripheral blood, obtained 28 days after the second AZD1222 dose. The receptor comes from an adult who received the AZD1222 COVID-19 vaccine. CDR3 residues: CASSEALLANNYYEQYF. In nucleotides, the CDR3 is TGTGCCAGCAGTGAAGCGCTTCTGGCGAACAATTACTACGAGCAGTACTTC.